One sample yielded the 11 T cell receptor beta chains listed below, sequenced in a study of tumor and adjacent non-tumor tissue in lung cancer. This sample's RNA came from whole unsorted tissue. Three rounds of nested PCR, following a modified ARM-PCR protocol, produced the TCRbeta library. TCRdb independently ran MiXCR on the multiplex PCR reads; one entry per CDR3 protein. The table lists 75,000 to 100,000 distinct CDR3 sequences, about 66% of them singletons, with around 16% in the top ten. Sequences were obtained from lung tumor tissue. These receptor sequences come from a man in his sixties with non-small cell lung cancer.

A note on this clonotype: One end of the junction varies from germline; a read error may be responsible. The chain is built from TRBV6-4 and TRBJ2-2, with 11 bases fitting TRBD2. The CDR3 covers 16 residues. Germline lookup yields CDR1 MRHNA and CDR2 SNTAGT. CDR3 coding DNA: TGTGCCAGCAGCCGACTAGCGGGATTGAACGCCGGGGAGCTGTTTTTT. Residues: CASSRLAGLNAGELFF.

On this clonotype: Its ends do not fully match the called genes, so a read error is possible. This chain links TRBV30 with TRBJ2-3; D gene unclear. The CDR3 loop spans 12 amino acids. Germline V CDR1 and CDR2: GTSNPN, SVGIG (reference sequence). Written as DNA, the CDR3 is TGTGCCACGGGTCTGCCAGCAGATACGCAATATTTT. Amino acid sequence: CATGLPADTQYF.

The rearrangement links TRBV11-1 to TRBJ2-1; maybe TRBD2 (5 bases). The CDR3 has 16 residues. CDR1 is SGHAT and CDR2 is FQDESV in the germline V gene (reference sequence). Trimming removed 7 bases from V and 8 bases from J, with 24 bases in between. The CDR3 DNA follows: TGTGCCAGCAACCTTCGCTCGACTATCCGGGGATATGAGCAGTTCTTC. Residues: CASNLRSTIRGYEQFF.

The rearrangement links TRBV11-3 to TRBJ2-3; D may be TRBD2 (5 bases). With 5 bases removed from V and 2 bases from J, the gap between germline ends came to 11 bases. This CDR3 spans 14 amino acids. Looked up from germline, CDR1 is SGHNT and CDR2 is YENEEA. The CDR3 region is CASSPTRNTDTQYF. The CDR3 region has the DNA TGTGCCAGCAGCCCAACTAGAAACACAGATACGCAGTATTTT.

The chain is built from TRBV20-1 and TRBJ2-3; D not certain. The length of the CDR3 is 14 residues. Germline V gene sequence: CDR1 DFQATT, CDR2 SNEGSKA (reference sequence). V was shortened by 6 bases and J by 5 bases, with 18 bases between the two germline ends. The CDR3 DNA follows: TGCAGTGCCCTCAACTCTCGTTGGGAAGATACGCAGTATTTT. Translated, it gives CSALNSRWEDTQYF.

Details on this clonotype: The junction and the germline gene differ at one end; a read error may be behind it. This chain joins TRBV29-1 and TRBJ2-5; D is uncertain. This CDR3 is built from 11 residues. Germline assignment: CDR1 SQVTM and CDR2 ANQGSEA. CDR3 amino acids: CSVGKGEAQYF. In DNA, the CDR3 is TGCAGCGTAGGGAAAGGAGAGGCCCAGTACTTC.

The chain employs TRBV5-1 and TRBJ2-7; 9 bases line up with TRBD1. CDR1 and CDR2 from the germline V gene are SGHRS and YFSETQ. The CDR3 contains 14 residues. J was trimmed by 3 bases and V by 8 bases; bases with no gene match: 9. DNA for the CDR3: TGCGCCAGTGGCCTGACAGGGGGAAACTACGAGCAGTACTTC. Translated: CASGLTGGNYEQYF.

Note on this clonotype: The conserved closing phenylalanine or tryptophan is absent in this CDR3, likely reflecting a read error. V and J are TRBV6-5 and TRBJ2-5; 11 bases line up with TRBD2. Per the germline V gene, CDR1 is MNHEY and CDR2 is SVGAGI. Unmatched junction bases numbered 10, after V lost 6 bases and J lost 4 bases. The CDR3 extends over 16 amino acids. The CDR3 DNA is TGTGCCAGCAGATATCGTACAACTAGCGGGGGAGAGACCCAGTACTTA. This sequence encodes CASRYRTTSGGETQYL.

Concerning this clonotype itself: A junction end diverges from the germline sequence, so it may reflect a read error. The chain has TRBV6-5 and TRBJ2-2; tentatively, D is TRBD1 (5 bases). This CDR3 is built from 16 residues. The germline gives CDR1 MNHEY, CDR2 SVGAGI. This chain's CDR3 is CARSYLSGINIGELFF. In DNA, the CDR3 is TGTGCCAGAAGTTACTTGTCAGGGATCAACATCGGGGAGCTGTTTTTT.

This clonotype appeared a few times. The chain joins TRBV4-1 to TRBJ1-1; D is undetermined. Trimming cost V 2 bases and J 1 base, with 14 bases left between them. CDR1 and CDR2 from the germline V gene are MGHRA and YSYEKL. The CDR3 has 16 amino acids. CDR3 coding DNA: TGCGCCAGCAGCCAATCGGCCCCGGGTCCGAACACTGAAGCTTTCTTT. Protein sequence: CASSQSAPGPNTEAFF.

About this clonotype: One end of the junction is discordant with germline, which a read error may explain. The rearrangement uses TRBV4-1 and TRBJ1-2; D is unclear. The CDR3 contains 15 residues. Germline values: CDR1 MGHRA, CDR2 YSYEKL. The CDR3 DNA reads as TGCACCAGCAGCCAAAGAACCCATCTAGGGTATGGCTACACTTTC. It encodes CTSSQRTHLGYGYTF.